One TCR beta chain is described in this entry. The sample belongs to a study of blood T cell repertoires in COVID-19. For the study at large: Sites in the United States, Italy and Spain provided acute and convalescent COVID-19 samples. Sources were T cells, B-cell-depleted T cells, or PBMCs; the material itself was cDNA or gDNA.

From germline, CDR1 is SGHRS and CDR2 YFSETQ. This CDR3 spans 16 amino acids. The junction had 6 bases not matched to a gene; V was cut back by 3 bases and J by 1 base. Original methodology: Reference gene primer amplification in the assay estimated nucleated cell counts. Sequencing used immunoSEQ multiplex PCR; TCRdb keeps in-frame clones, though not all of them. The V and J calls and clone size come from that table; D and trimming were worked out from the DNA. This sample has around 120,000 clones, with around 79% found just once. This clonotype was sampled from a man between 65 and 85 years old with acute or convalescent COVID-19. Input material: peripheral blood. The genes are TRBV5-1 and TRBJ2-3; 9 bases fit TRBD1. As DNA, the CDR3 is TGCGCCAGCAGCTCAAACCGGGACAGGGGCACAGATACGCAGTATTTT. Amino acid sequence: CASSSNRDRGTDTQYF. Full variable domain (rest looked up from reference TRBV5-1 and TRBJ2-3): KAGVTQTPRYLIKTRGQQVTLSCSPISGHRSVSWYQQTPGQGLQFLFEYFSETQRNKGNFPGRFSGRQFSNSRSEMNVSTLELGDSALYLCASSSNRDRGTDTQYFGPGTRLTVL.